This TCR beta chain was found in a study of blood T cells in healthy people across ages. This clonotype has only a few counts. Its cognate antigen is unknown. General study points: Because donor CMV status was unknown, expanded clonotype changes were possibly confounded. A roughly linear fall in TCR beta diversity per million T cells was seen with increasing age.

Primed by a sample-barcoded 5' primer and a J-beta primer mix, a second PCR proceeded for 7 to 11 cycles. Tags on each cDNA molecule came from a template-switch adaptor with 12 random nucleotides. TCRdb re-analysed the 5' RACE reads in MiXCR, keeping a single row per CDR3 protein. The sample shows 790,000 or so distinct CDR3 sequences, about half of them seen only once. V lost 5 bases, J lost 4 bases, and 10 bases lay in between. This CDR3 spans 13 amino acids. The clonotype originates from a man of 80 years or more in good health. V and J are TRBV12-3 or TRBV12-4 and TRBJ2-3; D is uncertain. Sequencing input: blood. CDR3 bases: TGTGCCAGCAGTAATGCCGGCGCAGATACGCAGTATTTT. This translates into CASSNAGADTQYF.